This TCR beta chain was recorded in a study of low-dose radiotherapy and immunotherapy resistance in tumors. Time point denoted: before trial treatment. First-strand cDNA used TRAV- and TRBV-specific primers, covering alpha and beta chains. TCR amplification used around 19 PCR cycles, a constant-region primer and a V-primer adapter. TCRdb passed the reads through MiXCR, listing each CDR3 protein once. The table records tens of thousands of distinct CDR3 sequences, about 28% of them present only once. This clonotype was seen ten or more times. This CDR3 region has 15 residues. V shed 2 bases, J shed 7 bases, and the junction held 9 bases outside the gene matches. The germline CDR1 and CDR2 sequences are SGHRS and YFSETQ.

This chain uses TRBV5-1 with TRBJ2-7, with 10 bases lining up with TRBD1. This sequence originates from a male donor with gallbladder cancer. Sequences were derived from PBMCs, sampled before treatment. CDR3 loop: CASSFLGQGIQEQYF. The DNA of the CDR3 is TGCGCCAGCAGCTTTCTGGGACAGGGGATTCAAGAGCAGTACTTC.